The text below deals with one T cell receptor beta chain. Its antigen remains unidentified. Trimming removed 4 bases from V and 1 base from J, with 11 bases in between. Germline assignment: CDR1 SGHRS and CDR2 YFSETQ. The CDR3 runs 14 residues. Clones were sequenced by immunoSEQ multiplex PCR, and TCRdb holds only the in-frame ones, with some missing. The table has about 580,000 clones, more than 95% seen once. This specimen belongs to a study of shared clonotypes between healthy human individuals. Study-wide background: Per donor, three plates held CD4 naive cells, three held CD4 memory, two held CD8 naive and one held CD8 memory.

As defined, naive CD8 cells were CD45RO-negative and positively selected for CCR7, with terminally differentiated effector memory CD45RA+ cells excluded. None of the donors, who were healthy HIV-negative adults, had recently had acute infections or vaccinations. Study-wide findings and caveats: Sharing of clonotypes among donors was expected to vary with sequencing depth. Naive CD4 clonotypes overlapped across a few donors at roughly 5%.

The sequencing sample was made of naive CD8+ T cells sorted from blood. The V and J genes are TRBV5-1 and TRBJ2-5, with D perhaps matching TRBD1 (6 bases). This sequence originates from a man aged 25 to 40 in good health. CDR3 sequence (DNA): TGCGCCAGCAGCCCTGGGGGCCCCCAAGAGACCCAGTACTTC. It translates to CASSPGGPQETQYF.